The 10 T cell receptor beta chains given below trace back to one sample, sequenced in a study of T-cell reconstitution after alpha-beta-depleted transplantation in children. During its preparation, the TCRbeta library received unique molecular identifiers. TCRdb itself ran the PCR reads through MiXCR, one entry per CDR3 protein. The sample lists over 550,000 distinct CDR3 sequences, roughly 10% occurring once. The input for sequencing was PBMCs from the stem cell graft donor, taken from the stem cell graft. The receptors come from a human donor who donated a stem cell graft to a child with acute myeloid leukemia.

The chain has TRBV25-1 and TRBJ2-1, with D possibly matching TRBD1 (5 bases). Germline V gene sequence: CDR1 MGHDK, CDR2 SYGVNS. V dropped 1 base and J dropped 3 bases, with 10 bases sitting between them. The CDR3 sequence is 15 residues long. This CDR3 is CASSESRQGYNEQFF. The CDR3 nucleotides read TGTGCCAGCAGTGAATCCCGCCAGGGCTACAATGAGCAGTTCTTC.

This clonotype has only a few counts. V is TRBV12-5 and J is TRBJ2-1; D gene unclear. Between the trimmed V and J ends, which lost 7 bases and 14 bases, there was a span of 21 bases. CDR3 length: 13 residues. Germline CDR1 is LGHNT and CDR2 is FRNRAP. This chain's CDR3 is CASASTPGSSEFF. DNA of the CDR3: TGTGCTAGTGCCTCTACGCCCGGATCTTCGGAGTTCTTC.

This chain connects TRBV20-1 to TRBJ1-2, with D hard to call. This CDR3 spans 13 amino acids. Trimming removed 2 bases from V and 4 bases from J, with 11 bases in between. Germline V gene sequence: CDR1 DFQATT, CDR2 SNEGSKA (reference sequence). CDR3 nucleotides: TGCAGTGCTAGACCTAATGCCCTCTATGGCTACACCTTC. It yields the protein CSARPNALYGYTF.

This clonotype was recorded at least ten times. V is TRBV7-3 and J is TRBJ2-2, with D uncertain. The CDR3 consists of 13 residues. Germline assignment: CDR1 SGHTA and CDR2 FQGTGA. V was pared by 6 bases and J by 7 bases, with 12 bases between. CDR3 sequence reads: CASSPMDGGELFF. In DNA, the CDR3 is TGTGCCAGCAGTCCTATGGACGGCGGGGAGCTGTTTTTT.

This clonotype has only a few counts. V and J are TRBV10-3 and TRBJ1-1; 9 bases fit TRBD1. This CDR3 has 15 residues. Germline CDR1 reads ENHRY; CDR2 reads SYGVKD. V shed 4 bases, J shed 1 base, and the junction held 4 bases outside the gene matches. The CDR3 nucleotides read TGTGCCATCAGTGGACCGGGACAGGGGAACACTGAAGCTTTCTTT. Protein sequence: CAISGPGQGNTEAFF.

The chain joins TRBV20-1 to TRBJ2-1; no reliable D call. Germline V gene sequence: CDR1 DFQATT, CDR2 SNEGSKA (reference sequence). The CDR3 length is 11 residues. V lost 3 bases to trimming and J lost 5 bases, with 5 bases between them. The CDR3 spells CSASVNNEQFF. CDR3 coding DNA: TGCAGTGCTAGCGTGAACAATGAGCAGTTCTTC.

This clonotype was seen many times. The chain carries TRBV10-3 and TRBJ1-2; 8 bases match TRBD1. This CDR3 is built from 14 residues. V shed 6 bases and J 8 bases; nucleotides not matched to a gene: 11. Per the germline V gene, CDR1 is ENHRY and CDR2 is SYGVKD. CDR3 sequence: CAISGQGKSRGYTF. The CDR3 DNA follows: TGTGCCATCAGCGGACAGGGCAAGTCGAGGGGCTACACCTTC.

The CDR3 bases are TGCGCCAGCAGCCAAGAGTCTATGAGCACTGAAGCTTTCTTT. Translated: CASSQESMSTEAFF. The chain carries TRBV4-3 and TRBJ1-1; D gene uncertain. The CDR3 totals 14 residues. Germline values: CDR1 LGHNA, CDR2 YSLEER. Trimming removed 0 bases from V and 4 bases from J, with 9 bases in between.

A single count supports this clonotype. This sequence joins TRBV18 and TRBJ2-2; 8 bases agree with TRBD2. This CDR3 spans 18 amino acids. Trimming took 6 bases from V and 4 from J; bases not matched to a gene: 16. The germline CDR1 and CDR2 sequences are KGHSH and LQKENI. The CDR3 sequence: CASSPSWGSGSSTGELFF. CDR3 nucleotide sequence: TGTGCCAGCTCCCCCTCCTGGGGAAGCGGGAGTTCCACCGGGGAGCTGTTTTTT.

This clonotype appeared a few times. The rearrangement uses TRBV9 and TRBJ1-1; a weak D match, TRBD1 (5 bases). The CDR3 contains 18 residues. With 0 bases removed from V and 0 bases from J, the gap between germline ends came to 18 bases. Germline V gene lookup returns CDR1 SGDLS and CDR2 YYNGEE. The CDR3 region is CASSVDPDRPYLNTEAFF. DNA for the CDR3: TGTGCCAGCAGCGTAGATCCAGACAGACCCTATTTGAACACTGAAGCTTTCTTT.